This T cell receptor beta chain was retrieved from a study of blood T cell repertoires in COVID-19. Clones were read by immunoSEQ multiplex PCR, and TCRdb kept only the in-frame ones, dropping some. The sample has a few hundred thousand clones, about 85% seen once. Germline V lookup: CDR1 MDHEN, CDR2 SYDVKM. This CDR3 comprises 15 residues. With V trimmed by 4 bases and J by 4 bases, 5 bases remained unmatched. The sequencing input was peripheral blood. This receptor was identified in a man aged 45-65 years who had recovered from COVID-19. The chain carries TRBV28 and TRBJ2-7, with 12 nucleotides matching TRBD1. CDR3 nucleotide sequence: TGTGCCAGCAGTTCCGGGACAGGGGGCAGGTACGAGCAGTACTTC. Residues: CASSSGTGGRYEQYF.